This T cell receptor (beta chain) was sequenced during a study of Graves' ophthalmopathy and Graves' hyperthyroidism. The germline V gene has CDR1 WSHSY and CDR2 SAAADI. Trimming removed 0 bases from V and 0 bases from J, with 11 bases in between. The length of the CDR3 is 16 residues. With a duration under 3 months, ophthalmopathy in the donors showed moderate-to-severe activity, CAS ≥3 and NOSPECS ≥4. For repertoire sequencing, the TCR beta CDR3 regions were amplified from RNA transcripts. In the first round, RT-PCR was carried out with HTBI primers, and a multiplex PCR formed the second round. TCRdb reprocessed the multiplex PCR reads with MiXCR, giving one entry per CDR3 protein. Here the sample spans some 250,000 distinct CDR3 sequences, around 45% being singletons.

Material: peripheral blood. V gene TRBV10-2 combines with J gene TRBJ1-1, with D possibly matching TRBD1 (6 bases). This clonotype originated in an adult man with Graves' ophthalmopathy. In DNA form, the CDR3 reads TGCGCCAGCAGTGAGTCAACAGGGTTATTGAACACTGAAGCTTTCTTT. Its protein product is CASSESTGLLNTEAFF.